Shown below are 9 T cell receptor beta chains from a single sample sequenced in a study of monozygotic twins with cystic fibrosis. The data were produced by immunoSEQ multiplex PCR, yet TCRdb's version contains in-frame clones alone and is incomplete. Among about 19,000 clones listed, 95% to 98% were seen once. Input material: blood. All receptors come from a woman in her 30s with cystic fibrosis.

This chain uses TRBV7-2 with TRBJ2-1; D is unclear. The CDR3 covers 12 residues. Trimming removed 1 base at V and 8 bases at J, with 6 bases between. The germline CDR1 and CDR2 sequences are SGHTA and FQGNSA. The CDR3: CASSLVTYEQFF. DNA for the CDR3: TGTGCCAGCAGCTTAGTTACGTATGAGCAGTTCTTC.

This rearrangement joins TRBV2 to TRBJ2-3; the match to TRBD2 covers 8 bases. In germline, CDR1 is SNHLY, CDR2 FYNNEI. V shed 2 bases and J 4 bases; nucleotides not matched to a gene: 2. This CDR3 region has 14 residues. CDR3 bases: TGTGCCAGCAGTGAAATGGGACTAGCAGATACGCAGTATTTT. Translated: CASSEMGLADTQYF.

The rearrangement joins TRBV2 to TRBJ2-2, with D perhaps matching TRBD1 (6 bases). Trimming took off 7 bases at V and 8 bases at J, with 14 bases between the two ends. The CDR3 runs to 13 residues. Germline V gene lookup returns CDR1 SNHLY and CDR2 FYNNEI. CDR3 loop: CASNLDRRGELFF. CDR3 nucleotides: TGTGCCAGCAATCTGGACAGAAGGGGGGAGCTGTTTTTT.

The chain is built from TRBV19 and TRBJ2-4; D may be TRBD2 (6 bases). The ends were cut back, 7 bases at V and 6 bases at J, with 16 bases in the middle. Germline lookup yields CDR1 LNHDA and CDR2 SQIVND (reference sequence). The CDR3 sequence is 14 residues long. The CDR3 loop reads CASKGQVGGNIQYF. In DNA form, the CDR3 reads TGTGCCAGTAAAGGCCAAGTGGGAGGAAACATTCAGTACTTC.

This rearrangement joins TRBV5-8 to TRBJ2-3; D is unclear. This CDR3 has 16 amino acids. Germline V gene lookup returns CDR1 SGHTS and CDR2 YDEGEE. The V gene lost 4 bases and the J gene lost 2 bases, with 17 bases spanning the gap. The CDR3 sequence: CASSPPGSRPTDTQYF. As DNA, the CDR3 is TGTGCCAGCAGCCCTCCTGGCTCCAGACCCACAGATACGCAGTATTTT.

V and J are TRBV13 and TRBJ2-1; the match to TRBD2 covers 8 bases. CDR3 size: 14 residues. With V trimmed by 2 bases and J by 10 bases, 7 bases remained unmatched. Germline V gene lookup returns CDR1 PRHDT and CDR2 FYEKMQ (reference sequence). As DNA, the CDR3 is TGTGCCAGCAGCTTAACGGGGGGGGCCCCAGAGCAGTTCTTC. Translating it yields CASSLTGGAPEQFF.

This chain uses TRBV30 with TRBJ1-2; D not resolved. V was pared by 5 bases and J by 8 bases, with 15 bases between. The CDR3 consists of 12 residues. Germline values: CDR1 GTSNPN, CDR2 SVGIG (reference sequence). The CDR3: CAWDAVSVGYTF. CDR3 coding DNA: TGTGCCTGGGACGCCGTTTCGGTAGGCTACACCTTC. The complete variable domain, with remaining parts taken from reference TRBV30 and TRBJ1-2, reads SQTIHQWPATLVQPVGSPLSLECTVEGTSNPNLYWYRQAAGRGLQLLFYSVGIGQISSEVPQNLSASRPQDRQFILSSKKLLLSDSGFYLCAWDAVSVGYTFGSGTRLTVV.

The chain couples TRBV6-5 to TRBJ2-7; 8 bases agree with TRBD1. Trimming took 8 bases from V and 4 from J; bases not matched to a gene: 7. CDR1 MNHEY and CDR2 SVGAGI come from the germline V gene. The CDR3 has 13 amino acids. In DNA form, the CDR3 reads TGTGCCAGCGGGGACAGGCTAGGGTACGAGCAGTACTTC. Its translation: CASGDRLGYEQYF.

The chain couples TRBV19 to TRBJ1-4; D uncertain. The CDR3 has 10 amino acids. The germline V and J ends were trimmed by 5 bases and 8 bases, with 3 bases remaining between them. Germline V lookup: CDR1 LNHDA, CDR2 SQIVND (reference sequence). CDR3 DNA sequence: TGTGCCAGTAGTGCAGAAAAACTGTTTTTT. This encodes CASSAEKLFF.